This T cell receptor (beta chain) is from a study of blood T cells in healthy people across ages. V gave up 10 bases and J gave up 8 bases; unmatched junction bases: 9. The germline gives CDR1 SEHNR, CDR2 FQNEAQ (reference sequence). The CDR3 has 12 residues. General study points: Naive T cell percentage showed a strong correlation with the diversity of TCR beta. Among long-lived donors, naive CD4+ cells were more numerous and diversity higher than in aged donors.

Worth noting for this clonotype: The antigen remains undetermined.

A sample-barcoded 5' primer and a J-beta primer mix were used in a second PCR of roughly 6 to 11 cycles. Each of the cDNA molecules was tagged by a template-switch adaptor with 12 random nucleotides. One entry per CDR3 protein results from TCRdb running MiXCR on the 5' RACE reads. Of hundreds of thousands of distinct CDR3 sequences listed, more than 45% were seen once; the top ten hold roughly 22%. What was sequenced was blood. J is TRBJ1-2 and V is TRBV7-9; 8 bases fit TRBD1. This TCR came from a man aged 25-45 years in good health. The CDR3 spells CAIPQGELGYTF. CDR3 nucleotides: TGTGCCATCCCACAGGGGGAATTGGGCTACACCTTC.